A single sample is the source of the 7 T cell receptor beta chains below, sequenced in a study of cytomegalovirus exposure and HLA in healthy donors. The PCR employed 60 Vbeta primers together with 13 Jbeta primers. Libraries were prepared by immunoSEQ multiplex PCR; TCRdb keeps only in-frame clonotypes and omits some of them. The sample holds under 150,000 clones; roughly 80% are singletons and the top ten take less than 2.5%. The sequenced material came from PBMCs. The receptors originated from a boy aged 2 to 9 in good health and CMV-seronegative.

The chain links TRBV30 to TRBJ2-5; 9 nucleotides agree with TRBD2. Germline CDR1 GTSNPN, CDR2 SVGIG (reference sequence). Trimming took 2 bases from V and 4 from J; bases not matched to a gene: 5. The CDR3 is made up of 14 amino acids. CDR3 coding DNA: TGTGCCTGGAGTACTGGCGGGGGGGGAGAGACCCAGTACTTC. Translated: CAWSTGGGGETQYF.

The chain uses TRBV30 and TRBJ2-4; 8 bases are a match to TRBD2. The germline gives CDR1 GTSNPN, CDR2 SVGIG (reference sequence). V lost 3 bases to trimming and J lost 8 bases; unmatched junction nucleotides: 12. The CDR3 loop spans 15 amino acids. The CDR3 region is CAWSGGVTGGDIQYF. CDR3 DNA: TGTGCCTGGAGCGGGGGGGTTACGGGAGGGGACATTCAGTACTTC.

The rearrangement links TRBV6-5 to TRBJ2-3; unclear D gene. Germline CDR1 and CDR2: MNHEY and SVGAGI. Trimming left V 5 bases short and J 6 bases short, with 6 bases between. This CDR3 is 11 amino acids long. The CDR3: CASSQMDTQYF. The CDR3 region has the DNA TGTGCCAGCAGTCAGATGGATACGCAGTATTTT.

The chain uses TRBV7-2 and TRBJ1-4; 8 bases are shared with TRBD1. The CDR3 spans 15 residues. J was trimmed by 8 bases and V by 5 bases; bases with no gene match: 10. The germline gives CDR1 SGHTA, CDR2 FQGNSA. In DNA form, the CDR3 reads TGTGCCAGCAGCCGTAACGGACAGGGTGACGAAAAACTGTTTTTT. Translating it yields CASSRNGQGDEKLFF.

The V and J genes are TRBV7-9 and TRBJ2-7; weak D call: TRBD1 (6 bases). This CDR3 has 14 residues. V lost 5 bases, J lost 4 bases, and 15 bases lay in between. Germline-derived CDR1 and CDR2 are SEHNR and FQNEAQ (reference sequence). CDR3 sequence (DNA): TGTGCCAGCAGCGTCTCCCGGGACACATACGAGCAGTACTTC. This gives the protein CASSVSRDTYEQYF.

The J gene is TRBJ1-2, the V gene TRBV12-5; TRBD1 matches at 7 bases. Germline lookup yields CDR1 LGHNT and CDR2 FRNRAP. The CDR3 runs 13 residues. J gave up 10 bases and V 5 bases, and 10 bases lay outside the gene matches. Here the CDR3 reads CASGLGTATSYTF. CDR3 nucleotide sequence: TGTGCTAGTGGTCTGGGGACAGCCACCTCCTACACCTTC.

In DNA form, the CDR3 reads TGCGCCAGCAGCTTGGTGACGGGGCGGGAGGTCTCCTACGAGCAGTACTTC. It yields the protein CASSLVTGREVSYEQYF. The chain has TRBV5-1 and TRBJ2-7, with 8 bases lining up with TRBD2. From germline, CDR1 is SGHRS and CDR2 YFSETQ. The CDR3 is made up of 17 amino acids. V was clipped by 0 bases and J by 0 bases; unmatched bases: 8.